A single sample gave rise to the 21 T cell receptor beta chains below, sequenced in a study of early T cells in non-severe SARS-CoV-2 infection. Each CDR3 protein gets one entry after TCRdb re-called the 5' RACE reads with MiXCR. The sample has about 29,000 distinct CDR3 sequences, 4.4% seen once. Source material: whole blood. The receptors derive from an adult who was a healthcare worker with PCR-confirmed SARS-CoV-2 infection or an uninfected control (not recorded which).

This clonotype was picked up a small number of times. A much larger clone sits a single nucleotide away, making a read error possible. This chain joins TRBV20-1 and TRBJ1-5, with 8 bases fitting TRBD1. This CDR3 has 18 amino acids. J gave up 5 bases and V 0 bases, and 15 bases lay outside the gene matches. Germline CDR1 reads DFQATT; CDR2 reads SNEGSKA (reference sequence). Here the CDR3 DNA reads TGCAGTGCTAGAGATACGTCCAGGACAGGGAGGGTGGATCAGCCCCAGCATTTT. Residues: CSARDTSRTGRVDQPQHF.

This clonotype was seen many times. This rearrangement joins TRBV20-1 to TRBJ2-1; 7 bases align to TRBD2. Trimming took 2 bases from V and 4 from J; bases not matched to a gene: 8. The CDR3 extends over 15 amino acids. The V gene's germline CDR1 is DFQATT and CDR2 SNEGSKA (reference sequence). CDR3 nucleotides: TGCAGTGCTAGACCCCCTAGCGGATGGTACAATGAGCAGTTCTTC. Amino acid sequence: CSARPPSGWYNEQFF.

This clonotype was recorded many times. The chain combines TRBV12-5 with TRBJ2-5; D is perhaps TRBD2 (5 bases). The CDR3 has 14 residues. Germline-derived CDR1 and CDR2 are LGHNT and FRNRAP. Trimming left V 6 bases short and J 3 bases short, with 14 bases between. The CDR3 region is CASGQSPGKETQYF. For the CDR3, the DNA is TGTGCTAGTGGACAAAGTCCGGGAAAAGAGACCCAGTACTTC.

This clonotype was recorded at least ten times. CDR3 DNA: TGTGCCAGCAGTTACGGGGAAGCAGATACGCAGTATTTT. Protein: CASSYGEADTQYF. The rearrangement joins TRBV6-4 to TRBJ2-3, with a tentative D call TRBD2 (5 bases). V lost 5 bases and J lost 4, with 10 bases in between. The CDR3 covers 13 residues. Germline loops: CDR1 MRHNA, CDR2 SNTAGT.

This clonotype was found many times. The rearrangement links TRBV4-1 to TRBJ1-3; D is unclear. The CDR3 is 17 residues long. V lost 1 base and J 2 bases, leaving 15 bases between the germline ends. Germline assignment: CDR1 MGHRA and CDR2 YSYEKL. The CDR3 DNA follows: TGCGCCAGCAGCCAAGTAAAAACGAGAGGAACTGGAAACACCATATATTTT. Translated: CASSQVKTRGTGNTIYF.

Sample share makes this clonotype medium-sized (0.01 to 0.1%). The J gene is TRBJ1-2, the V gene TRBV12-3 or TRBV12-4; perhaps TRBD1 as D (5 bases). Trimming cost V 5 bases and J 8 bases, with 9 bases left between them. CDR3 size: 11 residues. The CDR3 spells CASSRGGGYTF. The CDR3 nucleotides read TGTGCCAGCAGTAGGGGTGGCGGCTACACCTTC.

The sample holds many counts of this clonotype. V gene TRBV7-2 combines with J gene TRBJ2-1; D assignment may be TRBD1 or TRBD2 (5 bases each). Trimming stripped 5 bases from V and 5 bases from J, with 16 bases between. Germline V CDR1 and CDR2: SGHTA, FQGNSA. The CDR3 contains 15 residues. CDR3 DNA sequence: TGTGCCAGCAGCCCAGACTTGGGGGACCACAATGAGCAGTTCTTC. Protein product: CASSPDLGDHNEQFF.

The genes are TRBV2 and TRBJ2-6; the match to TRBD1 covers 9 bases. Germline lookup yields CDR1 SNHLY and CDR2 FYNNEI. Trimming at V came to 11 bases and at J to 0 bases, leaving 5 bases not matched to a gene. The CDR3 has 15 amino acids. The CDR3 nucleotides read TGTGCCGGCGGACAGGGGTCCTCTGGGGCCAACGTCCTGACTTTC. It translates to CAGGQGSSGANVLTF.

In its sample, this clonotype ranks as medium-sized (0.01 to 0.1%). The rearrangement joins TRBV5-5 to TRBJ1-4; the D gene is possibly TRBD1 (6 bases). Deletions cut 4 bases from V and 10 bases from J, with 17 bases between. From germline, CDR1 is SGHKS and CDR2 YYEKEE (reference sequence). This CDR3 contains 14 residues. CDR3 coding DNA: TGTGCCAGCAGCGCCGGGACATGGAATCGAAAACTGTTTTTT. Its protein product is CASSAGTWNRKLFF.

In this sample, this clonotype turned up many times. J is TRBJ2-3 and V is TRBV11-2, with 8 positions matching TRBD2. CDR3 length: 17 amino acids. Trimming removed 5 bases from V and 0 bases from J; junction bases left unmatched: 10. Germline V gene data show CDR1 as SGHAT and CDR2 as FQNNGV. DNA for the CDR3: TGTGCCAGCAGCCCCCAACTCACTAGCGGTAGCACAGATACGCAGTATTTT. It encodes CASSPQLTSGSTDTQYF.

This clonotype was seen many times. The CDR3 reads CASSSQGQGTEPQYV. Here the CDR3 DNA reads TGTGCCAGCTCATCTCAAGGACAGGGGACAGAACCCCAGTACGTC. This rearrangement joins TRBV18 to TRBJ2-7; 9 positions agree with TRBD1. The CDR3 is made up of 15 amino acids. The V segment lost 5 bases and the J segment 10 bases; nucleotides outside the gene matches: 15. In germline, CDR1 is KGHSH, CDR2 LQKENI.

This clonotype was detected many times. The chain has TRBV5-6 and TRBJ2-7; TRBD1 aligns across 8 bases. The CDR3 covers 14 residues. Germline loops: CDR1 SGHDT, CDR2 YYEEEE. V lost 4 bases, J lost 0 bases, and 3 bases stayed unmatched. Written as DNA, the CDR3 is TGTGCCAGCAGCCCGGACAGGGCCTCCTACGAGCAGTACTTC. Translated, it gives CASSPDRASYEQYF.

The chain uses TRBV7-9 and TRBJ2-3; D perhaps matches TRBD1 (5 bases). This CDR3 spans 17 amino acids. Trimming left V 6 bases short and J 6 bases short, with 25 bases between. Germline V gene data show CDR1 as SEHNR and CDR2 as FQNEAQ (reference sequence). CDR3 bases: TGTGCCAGCAGAATCCCCATAGATTTGACAGCCCCGGATACGCAGTATTTT. It yields the protein CASRIPIDLTAPDTQYF. The variable domain in full, with the rest retrieved from reference TRBV7-9 and TRBJ2-3, is DTGVSQNPRHKITKRGQNVTFRCDPISEHNRLYWYRQTLGQGPEFLTYFQNEAQLEKSRLLSDRFSAERPKGSFSTLEIQRTEQGDSAMYLCASRIPIDLTAPDTQYFGPGTRLTVL.

This clonotype is labeled medium-sized. The CDR3 protein is CSVRNTGELFF. CDR3 nucleotide sequence: TGCAGCGTGCGGAACACCGGGGAGCTGTTTTTT. The chain combines TRBV29-1 with TRBJ2-2; D gene ambiguous. Germline V lookup: CDR1 SQVTM, CDR2 ANQGSEA. The CDR3 sequence is 11 residues long. Deletions cut 6 bases from V and 1 base from J, with 3 bases between.

This clonotype was picked up a small number of times. A read error is possible here, since a much larger clone lies one base away. This sequence joins TRBV7-8 and TRBJ2-3; D call uncertain. The CDR3 contains 12 residues. V lost 0 bases and J 3 bases, leaving 1 base between the germline ends. CDR1 and CDR2 (germline): SGHVS, FQNEAQ. The CDR3 sequence is CASSLATDTQYF. Here the CDR3 DNA reads TGTGCCAGCAGCTTAGCGACAGATACGCAGTATTTT.

This clonotype appeared many times. This chain links TRBV28 with TRBJ2-7; 11 positions match TRBD2. V shed 4 bases and J 0 bases; nucleotides not matched to a gene: 5. The CDR3 sequence is 16 residues long. CDR1 is MDHEN and CDR2 is SYDVKM in the germline V gene. CDR3 protein: CASSSPGLADSYEQYF. The CDR3 region has the DNA TGTGCCAGCAGTTCCCCGGGACTAGCGGACTCCTACGAGCAGTACTTC.

In this sample, this clonotype turned up a few times. This chain joins TRBV3-1 and TRBJ2-7; no clear D. Trimming cost V 4 bases and J 6 bases, with 10 bases left between them. Germline loops: CDR1 LGHDT, CDR2 YNNKEL (reference sequence). The CDR3 has 12 amino acids. The CDR3 DNA reads TGTGCCAGCAGCCGCCGACCTCTCGAGCAGTACTTC. This encodes CASSRRPLEQYF.

This clonotype has ten or more counts. The chain joins TRBV10-3 to TRBJ2-7; weak D call: TRBD1 (6 bases). The CDR3 totals 15 residues. V dropped 0 bases and J dropped 4 bases, with 13 bases sitting between them. The germline gives CDR1 ENHRY, CDR2 SYGVKD. The CDR3 nucleotides are TGTGCCATCAGTGAGTCCAAGACAGGCCGGTACGAGCAGTACGTC. Translating it yields CAISESKTGRYEQYV.

This clonotype was observed many times. V gene TRBV11-2 combines with J gene TRBJ1-1; D not certain. From germline, CDR1 is SGHAT and CDR2 FQNNGV. Trimming took 1 base from V and 8 from J, leaving 14 bases between them. The CDR3 runs to 14 residues. Written as DNA, the CDR3 is TGTGCCAGCAGCTTAGCCTCCTATGCGGGAGAAGCTTTCTTT. This codes for CASSLASYAGEAFF.

The table lists this clonotype with many counts. The J gene is TRBJ1-2, the V gene TRBV24-1; no definite D call. With 9 bases removed from V and 3 bases from J, the gap between germline ends came to 10 bases. CDR1 KGHDR and CDR2 SFDVKD come from the germline V gene. This CDR3 region has 12 residues. Here the CDR3 DNA reads TGTGCCACCTCAGACAACTACTATGGCTACACCTTC. Its protein product is CATSDNYYGYTF.

This clonotype was counted ten times or more. The V gene is TRBV6-5, the J gene TRBJ1-1, with unresolved D. Germline V CDR1 and CDR2: MNHEY, SVGAGI. Trimming pared 7 bases from V and 10 bases from J, leaving 13 bases between. The CDR3 has 11 amino acids. In DNA, the CDR3 is TGTGCCAGCAAGGGAAGGGCTACAGCTTTCTTT. Its translation: CASKGRATAFF.